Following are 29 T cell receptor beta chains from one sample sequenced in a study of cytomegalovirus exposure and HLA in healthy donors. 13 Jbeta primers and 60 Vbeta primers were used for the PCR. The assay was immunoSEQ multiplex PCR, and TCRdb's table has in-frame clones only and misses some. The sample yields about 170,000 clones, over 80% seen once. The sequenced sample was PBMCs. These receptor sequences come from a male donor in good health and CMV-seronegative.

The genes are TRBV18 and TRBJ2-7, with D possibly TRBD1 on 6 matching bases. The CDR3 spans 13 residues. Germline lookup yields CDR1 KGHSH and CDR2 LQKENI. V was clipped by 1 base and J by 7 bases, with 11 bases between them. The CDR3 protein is CASSPRQVWEQYF. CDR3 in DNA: TGTGCCAGCTCACCACGACAGGTTTGGGAGCAGTACTTC. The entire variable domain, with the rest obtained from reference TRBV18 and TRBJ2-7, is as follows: NAGVMQNPRHLVRRRGQEARLRCSPMKGHSHVYWYRQLPEEGLKFMVYLQKENIIDESGMPKERFSAEFPKEGPSILRIQQVVRGDSAAYFCASSPRQVWEQYFGPGTRLTVT.

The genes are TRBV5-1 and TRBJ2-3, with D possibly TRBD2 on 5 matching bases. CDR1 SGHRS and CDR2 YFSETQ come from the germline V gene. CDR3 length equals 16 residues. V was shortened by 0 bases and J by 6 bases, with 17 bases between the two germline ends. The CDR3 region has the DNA TGCGCCAGCAGCTTGGCCGAGCGGCCTGCAAGGGATACGCAGTATTTT. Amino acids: CASSLAERPARDTQYF.

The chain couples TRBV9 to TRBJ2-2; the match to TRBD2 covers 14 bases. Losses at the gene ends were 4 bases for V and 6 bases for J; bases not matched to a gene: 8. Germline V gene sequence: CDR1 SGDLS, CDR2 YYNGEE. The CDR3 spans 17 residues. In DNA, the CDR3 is TGTGCCAGCAGCCGGACTAGCGGGGGGAGGGTACCCGGGGAGCTGTTTTTT. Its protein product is CASSRTSGGRVPGELFF.

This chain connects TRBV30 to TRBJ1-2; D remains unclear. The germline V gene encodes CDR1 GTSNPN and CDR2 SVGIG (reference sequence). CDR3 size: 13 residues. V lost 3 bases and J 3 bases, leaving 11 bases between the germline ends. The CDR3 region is CAWSPTRDYGYTF. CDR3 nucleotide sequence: TGTGCCTGGAGCCCCACGAGGGACTATGGCTACACCTTC.

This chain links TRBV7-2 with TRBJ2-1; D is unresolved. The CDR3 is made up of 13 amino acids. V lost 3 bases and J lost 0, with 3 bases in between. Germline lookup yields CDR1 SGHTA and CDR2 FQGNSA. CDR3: CASSFFSYNEQFF. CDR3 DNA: TGTGCCAGCAGCTTCTTCTCCTACAATGAGCAGTTCTTC. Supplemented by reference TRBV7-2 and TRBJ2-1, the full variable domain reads GAGVSQSPSNKVTEKGKDVELRCDPISGHTALYWYRQSLGQGLEFLIYFQGNSAPDKSGLPSDRFSAERTGGSVSTLTIQRTQQEDSAVYLCASSFFSYNEQFFGPGTRLTVL.

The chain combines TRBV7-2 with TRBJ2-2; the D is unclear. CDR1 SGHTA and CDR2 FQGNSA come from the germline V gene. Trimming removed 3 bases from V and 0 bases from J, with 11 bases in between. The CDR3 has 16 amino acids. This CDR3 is CASSLPRFSNTGELFF. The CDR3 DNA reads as TGTGCCAGCAGCTTGCCTCGGTTTTCGAACACCGGGGAGCTGTTTTTT. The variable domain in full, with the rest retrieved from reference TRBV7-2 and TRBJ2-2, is GAGVSQSPSNKVTEKGKDVELRCDPISGHTALYWYRQSLGQGLEFLIYFQGNSAPDKSGLPSDRFSAERTGGSVSTLTIQRTQQEDSAVYLCASSLPRFSNTGELFFGEGSRLTVL.

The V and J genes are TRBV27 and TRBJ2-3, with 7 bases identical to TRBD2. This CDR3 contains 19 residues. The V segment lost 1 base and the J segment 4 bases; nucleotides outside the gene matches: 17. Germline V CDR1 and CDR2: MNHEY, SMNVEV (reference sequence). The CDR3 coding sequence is TGTGCCAGCAGTTTATTGGTCCATGGTGGGGGGGTGGGGGCAGATACGCAGTATTTT. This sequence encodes CASSLLVHGGGVGADTQYF.

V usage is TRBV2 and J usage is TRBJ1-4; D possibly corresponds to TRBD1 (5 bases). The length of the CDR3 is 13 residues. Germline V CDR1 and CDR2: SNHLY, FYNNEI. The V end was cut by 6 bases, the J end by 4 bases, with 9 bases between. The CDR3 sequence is CASSTGFNEKLFF. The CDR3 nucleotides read TGTGCCAGCAGCACAGGATTTAATGAAAAACTGTTTTTT. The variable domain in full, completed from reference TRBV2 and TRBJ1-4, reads EPEVTQTPSHQVTQMGQEVILRCVPISNHLYFYWYRQILGQKVEFLVSFYNNEISEKSEIFDDQFSVERPDGSNFTLKIRSTKLEDSAMYFCASSTGFNEKLFFGSGTQLSVL.

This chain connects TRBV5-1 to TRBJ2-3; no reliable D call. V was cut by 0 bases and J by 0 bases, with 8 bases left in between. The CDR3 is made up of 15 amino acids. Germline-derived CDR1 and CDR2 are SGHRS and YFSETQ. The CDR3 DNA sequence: TGCGCCAGCAGCTTGGCTGTCTCTAGCACAGATACGCAGTATTTT. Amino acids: CASSLAVSSTDTQYF.

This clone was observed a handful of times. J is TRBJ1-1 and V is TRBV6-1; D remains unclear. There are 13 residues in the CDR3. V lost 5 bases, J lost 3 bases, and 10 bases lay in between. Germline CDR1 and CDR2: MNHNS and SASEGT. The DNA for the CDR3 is TGTGCCAGCAGTATGAACCGGGACACTGAAGCTTTCTTT. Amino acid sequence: CASSMNRDTEAFF.

Here the CDR3 DNA reads TGTGCCAGCAGAACGGACAGGGAAGGCTACACCTTC. Translating it yields CASRTDREGYTF. This chain links TRBV7-9 with TRBJ1-2; 8 bases agree with TRBD1. Germline trimming cut 6 bases from V and 8 bases from J; bases unmatched to any gene: 5. The CDR3 is 12 amino acids. The germline V gene has CDR1 SEHNR and CDR2 FQNEAQ (reference sequence).

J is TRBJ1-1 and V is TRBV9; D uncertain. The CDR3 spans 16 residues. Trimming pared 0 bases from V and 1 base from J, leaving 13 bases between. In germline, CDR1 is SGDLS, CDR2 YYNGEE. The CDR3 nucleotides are TGTGCCAGCAGCGTAGGGAGGGTGGGGAAGAACACTGAAGCTTTCTTT. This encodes CASSVGRVGKNTEAFF.

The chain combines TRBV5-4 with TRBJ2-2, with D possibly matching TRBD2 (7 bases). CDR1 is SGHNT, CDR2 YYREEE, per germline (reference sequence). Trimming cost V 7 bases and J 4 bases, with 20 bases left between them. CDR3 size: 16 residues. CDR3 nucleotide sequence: TGTGCCAGCGCGGCGGGGGCGCTTGGTCCCACCGGGGAGCTGTTTTTT. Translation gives CASAAGALGPTGELFF.

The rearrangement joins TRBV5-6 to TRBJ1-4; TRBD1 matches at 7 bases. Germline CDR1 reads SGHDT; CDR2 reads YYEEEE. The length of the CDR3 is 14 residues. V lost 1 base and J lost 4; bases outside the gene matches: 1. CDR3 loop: CASSLPGGNEKLFF. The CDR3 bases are TGTGCCAGCAGCTTGCCAGGGGGTAATGAAAAACTGTTTTTT.

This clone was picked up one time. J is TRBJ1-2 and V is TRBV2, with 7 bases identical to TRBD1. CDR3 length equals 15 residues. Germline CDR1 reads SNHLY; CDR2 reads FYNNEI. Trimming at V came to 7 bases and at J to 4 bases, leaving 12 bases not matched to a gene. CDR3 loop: CASTLSETGIYGYTF. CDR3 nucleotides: TGTGCCAGCACCCTAAGTGAGACAGGGATCTATGGCTACACCTTC.

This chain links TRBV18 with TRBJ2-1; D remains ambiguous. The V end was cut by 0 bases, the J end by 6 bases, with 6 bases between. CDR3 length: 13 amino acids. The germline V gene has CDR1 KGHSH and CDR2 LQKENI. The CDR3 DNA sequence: TGTGCCAGCTCACCACCCAGTCTCAATGAGCAGTTCTTC. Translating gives CASSPPSLNEQFF.

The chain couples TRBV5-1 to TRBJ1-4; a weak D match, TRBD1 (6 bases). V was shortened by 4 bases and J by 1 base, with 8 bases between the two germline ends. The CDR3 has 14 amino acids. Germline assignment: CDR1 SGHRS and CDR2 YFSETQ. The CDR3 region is CASSQGGTNEKLFF. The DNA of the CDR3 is TGCGCCAGCAGCCAAGGGGGAACTAATGAAAAACTGTTTTTT.

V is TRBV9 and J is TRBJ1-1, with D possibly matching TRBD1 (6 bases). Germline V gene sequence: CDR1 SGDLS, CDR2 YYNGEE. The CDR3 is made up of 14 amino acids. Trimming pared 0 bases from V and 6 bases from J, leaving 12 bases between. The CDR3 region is CASSVAGGAAEAFF. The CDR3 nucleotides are TGTGCCAGCAGCGTAGCTGGGGGGGCAGCTGAAGCTTTCTTT.

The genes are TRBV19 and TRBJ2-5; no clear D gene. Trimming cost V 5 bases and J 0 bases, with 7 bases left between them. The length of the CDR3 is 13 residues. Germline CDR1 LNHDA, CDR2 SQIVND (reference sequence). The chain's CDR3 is CASSRDNQETQYF. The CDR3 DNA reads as TGTGCCAGTAGTCGCGACAACCAAGAGACCCAGTACTTC.

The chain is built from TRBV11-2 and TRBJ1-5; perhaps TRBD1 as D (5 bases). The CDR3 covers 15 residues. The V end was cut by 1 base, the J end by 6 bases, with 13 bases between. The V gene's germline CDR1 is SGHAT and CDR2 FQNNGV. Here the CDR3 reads CASSLGGVGAQPQHF. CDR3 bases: TGTGCCAGCAGCTTAGGTGGAGTTGGGGCTCAGCCCCAGCATTTT.

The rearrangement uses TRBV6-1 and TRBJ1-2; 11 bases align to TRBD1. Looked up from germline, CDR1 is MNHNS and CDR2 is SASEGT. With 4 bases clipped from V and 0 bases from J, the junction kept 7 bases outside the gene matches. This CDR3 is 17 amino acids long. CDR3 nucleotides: TGTGCCAGCAGTGCGAGCGCGGGACAGGGGGCTAACTATGGCTACACCTTC. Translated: CASSASAGQGANYGYTF.

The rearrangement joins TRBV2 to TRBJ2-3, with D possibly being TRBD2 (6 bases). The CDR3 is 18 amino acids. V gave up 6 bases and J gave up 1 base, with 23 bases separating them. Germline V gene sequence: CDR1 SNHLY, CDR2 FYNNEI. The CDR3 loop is CASRGTALGGARTDTQYF. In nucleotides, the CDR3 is TGTGCCAGCAGGGGCACAGCTCTCGGGGGTGCTCGCACAGATACGCAGTATTTT.

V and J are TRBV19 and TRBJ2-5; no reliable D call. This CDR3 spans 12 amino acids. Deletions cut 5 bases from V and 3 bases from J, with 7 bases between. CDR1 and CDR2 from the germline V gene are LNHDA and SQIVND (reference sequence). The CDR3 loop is CASSEVKETQYF. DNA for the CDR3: TGTGCCAGTAGTGAGGTGAAAGAGACCCAGTACTTC. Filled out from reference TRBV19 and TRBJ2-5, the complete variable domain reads DGGITQSPKYLFRKEGQNVTLSCEQNLNHDAMYWYRQDPGQGLRLIYYSQIVNDFQKGDIAEGYSVSREKKESFPLTVTSAQKNPTAFYLCASSEVKETQYFGPGTRLLVL.

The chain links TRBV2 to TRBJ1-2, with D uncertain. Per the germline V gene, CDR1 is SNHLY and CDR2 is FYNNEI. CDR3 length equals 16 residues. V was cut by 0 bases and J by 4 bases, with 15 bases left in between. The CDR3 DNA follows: TGTGCCAGCAGTGAAGCGTTCGTACGGGTGAGCTATGGCTACACCTTC. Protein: CASSEAFVRVSYGYTF.

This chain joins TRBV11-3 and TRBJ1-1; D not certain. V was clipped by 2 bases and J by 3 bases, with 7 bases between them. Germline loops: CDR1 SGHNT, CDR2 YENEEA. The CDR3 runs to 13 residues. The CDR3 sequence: CASSLFPYTEAFF. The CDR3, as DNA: TGTGCCAGCAGCTTATTCCCCTACACTGAAGCTTTCTTT. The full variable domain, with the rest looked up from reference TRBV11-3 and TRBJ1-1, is EAGVVQSPRYKIIEKKQPVAFWCNPISGHNTLYWYLQNLGQGPELLIRYENEEAVDDSQLPKDRFSAERLKGVDSTLKIQPAELGDSAVYLCASSLFPYTEAFFGQGTRLTVV.

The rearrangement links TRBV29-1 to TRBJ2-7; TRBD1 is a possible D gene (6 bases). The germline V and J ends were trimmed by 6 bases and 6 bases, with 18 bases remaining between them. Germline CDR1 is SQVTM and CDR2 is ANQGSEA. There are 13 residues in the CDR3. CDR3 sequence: CSVAPRTAGEQYF. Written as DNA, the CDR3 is TGCAGCGTCGCCCCCCGGACAGCTGGCGAGCAGTACTTC.

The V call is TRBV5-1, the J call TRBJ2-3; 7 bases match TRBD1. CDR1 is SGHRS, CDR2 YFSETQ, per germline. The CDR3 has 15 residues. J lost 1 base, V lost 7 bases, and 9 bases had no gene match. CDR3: CASAYRGSGTDTQYF. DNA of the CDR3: TGCGCCAGCGCCTACAGGGGATCTGGCACAGATACGCAGTATTTT.

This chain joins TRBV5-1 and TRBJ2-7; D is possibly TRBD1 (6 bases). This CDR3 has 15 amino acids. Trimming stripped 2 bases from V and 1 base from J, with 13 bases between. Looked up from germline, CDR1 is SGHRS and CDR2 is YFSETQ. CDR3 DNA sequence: TGCGCCAGCAGCTTTTCCGGGACACGGTCCTACGAGCAGTACTTC. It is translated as CASSFSGTRSYEQYF.

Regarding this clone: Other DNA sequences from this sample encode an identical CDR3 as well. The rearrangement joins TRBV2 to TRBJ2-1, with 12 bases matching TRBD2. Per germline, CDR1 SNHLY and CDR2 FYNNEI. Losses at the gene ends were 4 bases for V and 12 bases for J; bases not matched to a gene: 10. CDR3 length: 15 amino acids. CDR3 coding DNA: TGTGCCAGCAGTGGAACTAGCGGGGGGCTGCTAGGGCAGTTCTTC. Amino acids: CASSGTSGGLLGQFF.